Presented here are 27 T cell receptor beta chains from one specimen sequenced in a study of cytomegalovirus exposure and HLA in healthy donors. PCR amplification relied on 60 Vbeta primers (plus 13 Jbeta primers). Assay: immunoSEQ multiplex PCR; the TCRdb copy retains only in-frame clones and omits some. This sample carries around 150,000 clones, around 84% of them seen once, and the ten largest clones take under 6.5%. The sequenced material came from PBMCs. These receptors were collected from a man aged 45-65 years in good health and CMV-seropositive.

The DNA of the CDR3 is TGCGCCAGCAGCAGACAGGGGTTGGACACTGAAGCTTTCTTT. Translating it yields CASSRQGLDTEAFF. V usage is TRBV5-1 and J usage is TRBJ1-1; 8 nucleotides match TRBD1. CDR1 is SGHRS and CDR2 is YFSETQ in the germline V gene. The CDR3 covers 14 residues. V lost 4 bases, J lost 3 bases, and 5 bases stayed unmatched.

This rearrangement joins TRBV19 to TRBJ2-7; TRBD1 is a possible D gene (6 bases). The germline V and J ends were trimmed by 3 bases and 7 bases, with 19 bases remaining between them. Germline loops: CDR1 LNHDA, CDR2 SQIVND (reference sequence). There are 15 residues in the CDR3. The CDR3 loop reads CASSILSDTGPEQYF. The DNA of the CDR3 is TGTGCCAGTAGTATCCTCTCGGATACAGGGCCAGAGCAGTACTTC.

This clone was recorded a few times. The J gene is TRBJ2-3, the V gene TRBV19; possible D gene TRBD2, 5 bases. In germline, CDR1 is LNHDA, CDR2 SQIVND (reference sequence). Between the trimmed V and J ends, which lost 5 bases and 2 bases, there was a span of 11 bases. The CDR3 sequence is 14 residues long. DNA of the CDR3: TGTGCCAGTAGTGAGGGCAGGTTCACAGATACGCAGTATTTT. Amino acid sequence: CASSEGRFTDTQYF. The full variable domain, in which reference TRBV19 and TRBJ2-3 provide the parts outside the CDR3, is DGGITQSPKYLFRKEGQNVTLSCEQNLNHDAMYWYRQDPGQGLRLIYYSQIVNDFQKGDIAEGYSVSREKKESFPLTVTSAQKNPTAFYLCASSEGRFTDTQYFGPGTRLTVL.

The chain employs TRBV27 and TRBJ1-2; tentatively, D is TRBD1 (5 bases). V was cut by 2 bases and J by 4 bases, with 11 bases left in between. This CDR3 contains 14 residues. The germline gives CDR1 MNHEY, CDR2 SMNVEV (reference sequence). For the CDR3, the DNA is TGTGCCAGCAGTTTAGGGGGGATCGGCTATGGCTACACCTTC. It yields the protein CASSLGGIGYGYTF.

The chain couples TRBV19 to TRBJ2-5; D possibly corresponds to TRBD2 (7 bases). V was clipped by 5 bases and J by 4 bases, with 17 bases between them. The CDR3 contains 15 residues. The germline gives CDR1 LNHDA, CDR2 SQIVND (reference sequence). CDR3 nucleotides: TGTGCCAGTAGTCCTGTGGAGGGGGGGAGAGAGACCCAGTACTTC. Translating it yields CASSPVEGGRETQYF. Complete variable domain (other parts from reference TRBV19 and TRBJ2-5): DGGITQSPKYLFRKEGQNVTLSCEQNLNHDAMYWYRQDPGQGLRLIYYSQIVNDFQKGDIAEGYSVSREKKESFPLTVTSAQKNPTAFYLCASSPVEGGRETQYFGPGTRLLVL.

The rearrangement links TRBV2 to TRBJ1-4, with TRBD1 matching 9 bases. Germline CDR1 and CDR2: SNHLY and FYNNEI. The CDR3 is 16 residues long. The junction had 5 bases not matched to a gene; V was cut back by 5 bases and J by 1 base. The CDR3: CASSKPGQGTNEKLFF. The CDR3 DNA sequence: TGTGCCAGCAGTAAACCGGGACAGGGAACTAATGAAAAACTGTTTTTT.

The chain employs TRBV19 and TRBJ2-7; D might be TRBD2 (5 bases). The CDR3 is 16 amino acids. The V gene lost 5 bases and the J gene lost 5 bases, with 22 bases spanning the gap. Germline values: CDR1 LNHDA, CDR2 SQIVND (reference sequence). The CDR3: CASSPRRRQFSHEQYF. Written as DNA, the CDR3 is TGTGCCAGTAGTCCCCGTAGGAGGCAGTTTAGCCACGAGCAGTACTTC.

The chain links TRBV5-1 to TRBJ1-1; maybe TRBD1 (5 bases). Germline loops: CDR1 SGHRS, CDR2 YFSETQ. V gave up 3 bases and J gave up 4 bases, with 13 bases separating them. The CDR3 contains 14 residues. The CDR3 region is CASSWDGGGTEAFF. The CDR3 coding sequence is TGCGCCAGCAGCTGGGACGGCGGGGGCACTGAAGCTTTCTTT.

The chain has TRBV2 and TRBJ2-4, with 8 bases that match TRBD1. The CDR3 extends over 17 amino acids. The junction had 9 bases not matched to a gene; V was cut back by 3 bases and J by 2 bases. Germline assignment: CDR1 SNHLY and CDR2 FYNNEI. CDR3 residues: CASSEAAGGYSKNIQYF. CDR3 coding DNA: TGTGCCAGCAGTGAGGCGGCAGGGGGCTATTCCAAAAACATTCAGTACTTC.

This chain links TRBV9 with TRBJ2-3; 7 bases match TRBD1. Germline CDR1 and CDR2: SGDLS and YYNGEE. The CDR3 length is 14 residues. V lost 5 bases to trimming and J lost 2 bases; unmatched junction nucleotides: 5. Written as DNA, the CDR3 is TGTGCCAGCAGGTCAGGGACAGTCACAGATACGCAGTATTTT. Translating gives CASRSGTVTDTQYF. Complete variable domain (other parts from reference TRBV9 and TRBJ2-3): DSGVTQTPKHLITATGQRVTLRCSPRSGDLSVYWYQQSLDQGLQFLIQYYNGEERAKGNILERFSAQQFPDLHSELNLSSLELGDSALYFCASRSGTVTDTQYFGPGTRLTVL.

This chain joins TRBV6-1 and TRBJ2-1; TRBD1 is a possible D gene (6 bases). In germline, CDR1 is MNHNS, CDR2 SASEGT. This CDR3 has 13 amino acids. V was pared by 8 bases and J by 5 bases, with 13 bases between. The CDR3 region has the DNA TGTGCCAGCGCCCTGGACAGAAACAATGAGCAGTTCTTC. Translating it yields CASALDRNNEQFF.

This sequence joins TRBV29-1 and TRBJ2-2; 9 bases align to TRBD2. This CDR3 has 15 residues. CDR1 is SQVTM and CDR2 is ANQGSEA in the germline V gene. The V segment lost 7 bases and the J segment 3 bases; nucleotides outside the gene matches: 9. CDR3 nucleotide sequence: TGCAGCGCCTTGCGGGAGGGCCAATACACCGGGGAGCTGTTTTTT. Translating it yields CSALREGQYTGELFF.

V and J are TRBV5-1 and TRBJ2-1; 15 positions match TRBD2. Trimming removed 0 bases from V and 2 bases from J; junction bases left unmatched: 0. The CDR3 has 17 amino acids. CDR1 SGHRS and CDR2 YFSETQ come from the germline V gene. CDR3 nucleotide sequence: TGCGCCAGCAGCTTGGGGACTAGCGGGGGGGCCTACAATGAGCAGTTCTTC. This sequence encodes CASSLGTSGGAYNEQFF.

The chain carries TRBV5-4 and TRBJ1-2, with TRBD1 matching 10 bases. J was trimmed by 3 bases and V by 0 bases; bases with no gene match: 5. This CDR3 has 16 residues. CDR1 is SGHNT and CDR2 is YYREEE in the germline V gene (reference sequence). CDR3 bases: TGTGCCAGCAGCTTGGCTTGGGACAGGGGCTACTATGGCTACACCTTC. As protein: CASSLAWDRGYYGYTF. Drawing the rest from reference TRBV5-4 and TRBJ1-2, the complete variable domain is ETGVTQSPTHLIKTRGQQVTLRCSSQSGHNTVSWYQQALGQGPQFIFQYYREEENGRGNFPPRFSGLQFPNYSSELNVNALELDDSALYLCASSLAWDRGYYGYTFGSGTRLTVV.

The count of this clone is one. The chain uses TRBV7-8 and TRBJ1-2; 8 bases align to TRBD1. This CDR3 comprises 18 residues. The ends lost 5 bases at V and 0 bases at J; junction bases unmatched: 14. Germline CDR1 is SGHVS and CDR2 is FQNEAQ. CDR3: CASSTDRGQGPANYGYTF. Here the CDR3 DNA reads TGTGCCAGCAGCACTGACAGGGGCCAGGGCCCAGCTAACTATGGCTACACCTTC.

The CDR3 DNA follows: TGTGCCAGCAGTGGCACAGGGTACTATGGCTACACCTTC. It specifies CASSGTGYYGYTF. J is TRBJ1-2 and V is TRBV6-5; weak D call: TRBD1 (6 bases). Germline assignment: CDR1 MNHEY and CDR2 SVGAGI. The CDR3 totals 13 residues. Trimming removed 5 bases at V and 3 bases at J, with 10 bases between.

The chain uses TRBV18 and TRBJ2-1, with 12 bases lining up with TRBD2. V lost 3 bases, J lost 7 bases, and 4 bases stayed unmatched. The CDR3 extends over 15 amino acids. The germline V gene encodes CDR1 KGHSH and CDR2 LQKENI. The CDR3 here is CASSPLAGGSNEQFF. The CDR3 DNA reads as TGTGCCAGCTCACCCCTAGCGGGGGGGTCGAATGAGCAGTTCTTC.

The V call is TRBV2, the J call TRBJ1-1, with 9 bases lining up with TRBD1. Trimming removed 5 bases from V and 0 bases from J; junction bases left unmatched: 7. Germline V CDR1 and CDR2: SNHLY, FYNNEI. The CDR3 is made up of 16 amino acids. As DNA, the CDR3 is TGTGCCAGCAGTCCGGGACAGGGATACATGAACACTGAAGCTTTCTTT. Translating it yields CASSPGQGYMNTEAFF.

There are a few counts of this clone. This chain joins TRBV4-1 and TRBJ2-6, with 10 bases identical to TRBD1. The germline V gene has CDR1 MGHRA and CDR2 YSYEKL. The CDR3 has 19 amino acids. V lost 1 base to trimming and J lost 2 bases; unmatched junction nucleotides: 8. The CDR3 bases are TGCGCCAGCAGCCAAGGGGGACAGGGGCGGTCGGCTGGGGCCAACGTCCTGACTTTC. Encoded protein: CASSQGGQGRSAGANVLTF.

This clone was seen a single time. The chain has TRBV30 and TRBJ1-1; D is possibly TRBD1 (5 bases). The CDR3 spans 15 residues. Germline assignment: CDR1 GTSNPN and CDR2 SVGIG (reference sequence). Trimming stripped 3 bases from V and 5 bases from J, with 19 bases between. The CDR3 here is CAWSRGEQGRTEAFF. The CDR3 DNA sequence: TGTGCCTGGAGCCGGGGGGAGCAGGGAAGAACTGAAGCTTTCTTT.

The chain couples TRBV27 to TRBJ2-7; 7 bases fit TRBD1. The CDR3 covers 14 residues. Germline V gene lookup returns CDR1 MNHEY and CDR2 SMNVEV (reference sequence). V trimming: 6 bases; J trimming: 2 bases; junction bases outside the gene matches: 7. CDR3 in amino acids: CASSTPGQTYEQYV. The CDR3 DNA follows: TGTGCCAGCAGCACGCCGGGACAGACCTACGAGCAGTACGTC.

The chain recombines TRBV4-1 with TRBJ2-7; possibly TRBD2 for D (5 bases). This CDR3 region has 15 residues. Germline V gene data show CDR1 as MGHRA and CDR2 as YSYEKL. V gave up 1 base and J gave up 2 bases, with 12 bases separating them. The CDR3 protein is CASSQVFPAAYEQYF. CDR3 nucleotide sequence: TGCGCCAGCAGCCAAGTCTTCCCAGCGGCCTACGAGCAGTACTTC.

The chain carries TRBV27 and TRBJ2-1; 10 nucleotides agree with TRBD2. This CDR3 comprises 17 residues. The V and J ends lost 0 bases and 0 bases, in that order; junction bases with no gene match: 2. The V gene's germline CDR1 is MNHEY and CDR2 SMNVEV (reference sequence). CDR3 residues: CASSLSTSGFSYNEQFF. CDR3 in DNA: TGTGCCAGCAGTTTATCGACTAGCGGGTTCTCCTACAATGAGCAGTTCTTC.

The chain combines TRBV10-3 with TRBJ2-7; no definite D call. Germline V gene sequence: CDR1 ENHRY, CDR2 SYGVKD. The V end lost 0 bases, the J end lost 7 bases, and 10 bases lay between the germline ends. CDR3 length: 13 residues. The CDR3 region has the DNA TGTGCCATCAGTGAGTCTGGAGCCATGGAGCAGTACTTC. Amino acids: CAISESGAMEQYF.

This clone was seen only once. V usage is TRBV7-8 and J usage is TRBJ1-1; maybe TRBD1 (5 bases). The germline gives CDR1 SGHVS, CDR2 FQNEAQ. This CDR3 comprises 14 residues. V lost 3 bases and J lost 1, with 9 bases in between. CDR3 sequence (DNA): TGTGCCAGCAGCTTGGCCGGACAGAACACTGAAGCTTTCTTT. Amino acids: CASSLAGQNTEAFF.

The chain carries TRBV5-4 and TRBJ2-6, with no clear D. Germline-derived CDR1 and CDR2 are SGHNT and YYREEE (reference sequence). The CDR3 runs 15 residues. The germline V and J ends were trimmed by 5 bases and 2 bases, with 11 bases remaining between them. This CDR3 reads CASSFVGAGANVLTF. Here the CDR3 DNA reads TGTGCCAGCAGTTTCGTGGGCGCTGGGGCCAACGTCCTGACTTTC.

This clone was counted a single time. The CDR3 bases are TGTGCCAGCTCTCCCCGGGACAGGATCGCCGGGTATGGCTACACCTTC. It codes for CASSPRDRIAGYGYTF. V gene TRBV18 combines with J gene TRBJ1-2, with 8 bases lining up with TRBD1. The junction had 14 bases not matched to a gene; V was cut back by 6 bases and J by 5 bases. Germline loops: CDR1 KGHSH, CDR2 LQKENI. The CDR3 is 16 residues long.